Below are 6 T cell receptor beta chains sequenced from a single sample in a study of T-cell reconstitution after alpha-beta-depleted transplantation in children. The authors prepared the TCRbeta library with unique molecular identifiers. MiXCR was run by TCRdb on the PCR reads, yielding one entry per CDR3 protein. The sample contains almost 500,000 distinct CDR3 sequences, around 12% of which appear only once. The specimen was PBMCs from the stem cell graft donor, collected from the stem cell graft. These receptors came from a human donor who donated a stem cell graft to a child with combined immunodeficiency.

The table lists this clonotype with a few counts. In DNA, the CDR3 is TGCGCCAGCAGCTTTGGCCGGGACAGGGAGCTTTACGAGCAGTACTTC. Translating it yields CASSFGRDRELYEQYF. The chain links TRBV5-1 to TRBJ2-7; 9 bases are a match to TRBD1. The CDR3 is 16 amino acids. Germline trimming cut 2 bases from V and 4 bases from J; bases unmatched to any gene: 10. Germline V gene lookup returns CDR1 SGHRS and CDR2 YFSETQ.

This clonotype was detected many times. The chain carries TRBV3-1 and TRBJ1-5; D gene ambiguous. The CDR3 has 14 residues. Trimming pared 5 bases from V and 0 bases from J, leaving 8 bases between. CDR1 and CDR2 (germline): LGHDT, YNNKEL (reference sequence). CDR3 sequence: CASSTRGSNQPQHF. The CDR3 DNA reads as TGTGCCAGCAGCACGCGGGGTAGCAATCAGCCCCAGCATTTT.

The V and J genes are TRBV5-4 and TRBJ2-2, with no clear D. V gave up 4 bases and J gave up 1 base, with 14 bases separating them. This CDR3 is 16 amino acids long. The germline V gene encodes CDR1 SGHNT and CDR2 YYREEE (reference sequence). CDR3 protein: CASSPTVTKNTGELFF. The CDR3, as DNA: TGTGCCAGCAGCCCAACCGTGACAAAGAACACCGGGGAGCTGTTTTTT. The full variable domain, completed using reference TRBV5-4 and TRBJ2-2, is ETGVTQSPTHLIKTRGQQVTLRCSSQSGHNTVSWYQQALGQGPQFIFQYYREEENGRGNFPPRFSGLQFPNYSSELNVNALELDDSALYLCASSPTVTKNTGELFFGEGSRLTVL.

With regard to this clonotype: Here the CDR3 omits its conserved ending phenylalanine or tryptophan, so a read error is the likely source. This rearrangement joins TRBV12-3 or TRBV12-4 to TRBJ2-4; D ambiguous. This CDR3 spans 14 amino acids. Trimming took 4 bases from V and 1 from J, leaving 8 bases between them. CDR3 loop: CASSSMGAKNIQYY. In DNA form, the CDR3 reads TGTGCCAGCAGTTCCATGGGGGCCAAAAACATTCAGTACTAC.

This clonotype was found many times. This chain links TRBV20-1 with TRBJ2-3; 10 bases match TRBD2. CDR3 length equals 17 residues. V was pared by 3 bases and J by 1 base, with 10 bases of the junction left unmatched. From germline, CDR1 is DFQATT and CDR2 SNEGSKA (reference sequence). Written as DNA, the CDR3 is TGCAGTGCTAGTCGACTAGCGGGTAGCTTGGGCACAGATACGCAGTATTTT. Encoded protein: CSASRLAGSLGTDTQYF.

J is TRBJ2-3 and V is TRBV12-3 or TRBV12-4, with 10 bases lining up with TRBD1. V lost 4 bases to trimming and J lost 2 bases; unmatched junction nucleotides: 3. The CDR3 length is 15 residues. The CDR3 sequence: CASSWGQGFTDTQYF. As DNA, the CDR3 is TGTGCCAGCAGTTGGGGACAGGGGTTCACAGATACGCAGTATTTT.